Sequencing of this T cell receptor beta chain was carried out in a study of CD8+CD57+ T cells in acquired aplastic anemia. The CDR3 runs to 15 residues. Germline trimming cut 4 bases from V and 0 bases from J; bases unmatched to any gene: 5. The V gene's germline CDR1 is MNHNS and CDR2 SASEGT. Genomic DNA constituted the template upon which TCR beta VDJ and CDR3 profiling was performed. TCRdb reanalysed the reads using MiXCR and keeps one entry per CDR3 protein. The sample has around 33,000 distinct CDR3 sequences, around three quarters seen once. The V call is TRBV6-1, the J call TRBJ1-2; 7 nucleotides align to TRBD1. The TCR originated in a human donor in good health, serving as a control. Sequencing was performed on sorted CD4+, CD8+, or CD8+CD57+ T cells (not recorded which) from PBMCs. The CDR3 DNA reads TGTGCCAGCAGTGCTGACAGGGTTGCTAACTATGGCTACACCTTC. Translating it yields CASSADRVANYGYTF.